The 21 T cell receptor beta chains in this list originate from one sample, sequenced in a study of T-cell memory formation after mild COVID-19. TCRdb re-called the 5' RACE reads through MiXCR, storing one row per CDR3 protein. The sample shows a few hundred thousand distinct CDR3 sequences, about 16% of them seen only once. Sequenced sample: PBMCs or a T cell subset sorted from them (not recorded which). The receptors here all came from a man aged 18 to 30 who had mild COVID-19 (a few samples of this study predate the infection). Cell type and time point are not known.

This clonotype was observed at least ten times. J is TRBJ2-1 and V is TRBV5-1; D is possibly TRBD1 or TRBD2 (6 bases each). V dropped 3 bases and J dropped 7 bases, with 8 bases sitting between them. The CDR3 is 12 amino acids. CDR1 and CDR2 (germline): SGHRS, YFSETQ. CDR3 DNA: TGCGCCAGCAGCTGGGGGGCTAATGAGCAGTTCTTC. It specifies CASSWGANEQFF.

This clonotype appeared a few times. This sequence joins TRBV29-1 and TRBJ1-2, with TRBD1 matching over 9 bases. CDR1 and CDR2 (germline): SQVTM, ANQGSEA. V trimming: 8 bases; J trimming: 6 bases; junction bases outside the gene matches: 4. CDR3 size: 11 residues. The CDR3 sequence: CSFGTGNGYTF. Here the CDR3 DNA reads TGCAGCTTTGGGACAGGGAATGGCTACACCTTC.

This clonotype was seen a few times. J is TRBJ2-3 and V is TRBV23-1; 10 bases match TRBD2. TRBV23-1 is labeled an ORF, and its function is uncertain. With 7 bases clipped from V and 0 bases from J, the junction kept 10 bases outside the gene matches. This CDR3 has 17 residues. CDR3 loop: CASTPGLARPSTDTQYF. The CDR3 DNA is TGCGCCAGCACCCCGGGACTAGCGAGACCTAGCACAGATACGCAGTATTTT.

The rearrangement joins TRBV25-1 to TRBJ1-2; no firm D call. Germline values: CDR1 MGHDK, CDR2 SYGVNS. The CDR3 contains 15 residues. The V gene lost 1 base and the J gene lost 0 bases, with 9 bases spanning the gap. CDR3 sequence: CASSEWRGANYGYTF. CDR3 coding DNA: TGTGCCAGCAGTGAATGGAGAGGAGCTAACTATGGCTACACCTTC.

The chain is built from TRBV4-1 and TRBJ2-5; D is undetermined. The germline gives CDR1 MGHRA, CDR2 YSYEKL. The CDR3 sequence is 14 residues long. V lost 5 bases, J lost 6 bases, and 16 bases lay in between. CDR3 sequence (DNA): TGCGCCAGCAGCGCGGACGGTGGGCAAAAGACCCAGTACTTC. Amino acids: CASSADGGQKTQYF.

This clonotype has more than one count but fewer than ten. This chain links TRBV12-3 or TRBV12-4 with TRBJ1-2, with D perhaps TRBD1 (6 bases). The V end lost 5 bases, the J end lost 3 bases, and 16 bases lay between the germline ends. CDR3 length: 15 amino acids. The CDR3 loop reads CASSTTEGGDYGYTF. In DNA, the CDR3 is TGTGCCAGCAGTACCACGGAGGGGGGGGACTATGGCTACACCTTC.

The rearrangement joins TRBV20-1 to TRBJ2-3, with D perhaps given as TRBD1 or TRBD2 (7 bases each). Per the germline V gene, CDR1 is DFQATT and CDR2 is SNEGSKA (reference sequence). The V end lost 5 bases, the J end lost 2 bases, and 11 bases lay between the germline ends. The CDR3 has 13 amino acids. CDR3 nucleotide sequence: TGCAGTGCTCCAGGGGGGGACACAGATACGCAGTATTTT. Translated, it gives CSAPGGDTDTQYF.

The chain carries TRBV5-1 and TRBJ2-2; tentatively, D is TRBD1 (6 bases). V was trimmed by 0 bases and J by 5 bases, leaving 11 bases between them. CDR3 length: 15 amino acids. Germline lookup yields CDR1 SGHRS and CDR2 YFSETQ. DNA of the CDR3: TGCGCCAGCAGCTTGGACGAGGGGGAAACCGGGGAGCTGTTTTTT. This codes for CASSLDEGETGELFF.

The chain has TRBV6-2 or TRBV6-3 and TRBJ1-2, with D perhaps TRBD1 (6 bases). The CDR3 loop spans 15 amino acids. CDR1 MNHEY and CDR2 SVGEGT come from the germline V gene. The V and J ends lost 2 bases and 8 bases respectively, with 18 bases between them. CDR3 in amino acids: CASSYPSVAGGGYTF. In DNA, the CDR3 is TGTGCCAGCAGTTACCCCTCGGTAGCGGGGGGCGGCTACACCTTC.

This clonotype has only a few counts. This chain uses TRBV7-9 with TRBJ2-3; no clear D. With 2 bases removed from V and 7 bases from J, the gap between germline ends came to 10 bases. CDR1 SEHNR and CDR2 FQNEAQ come from the germline V gene (reference sequence). The CDR3 has 13 residues. CDR3 sequence: CASSLRTPHTQYF. Here the CDR3 DNA reads TGTGCCAGCAGCTTACGCACTCCCCATACGCAGTATTTT.

The V gene is TRBV5-8, the J gene TRBJ2-2; TRBD2 aligns across 12 bases. The V and J ends lost 2 bases and 3 bases, in that order; junction bases with no gene match: 8. The germline V gene encodes CDR1 SGHTS and CDR2 YDEGEE. The CDR3 runs 18 residues. The CDR3 here is CASSFTSGGLFDTGELFF. DNA of the CDR3: TGTGCCAGCAGCTTTACTAGCGGGGGGCTCTTCGACACCGGGGAGCTGTTTTTT.

This clonotype has ten or more counts. V usage is TRBV29-1 and J usage is TRBJ2-1; no firm D call. The CDR3 length is 12 residues. Trimming shortened V by 6 bases and J by 0 bases, and 6 bases separated the two germline ends. Germline V CDR1 and CDR2: SQVTM, ANQGSEA. CDR3 sequence reads: CSVAFSYNEQFF. In DNA form, the CDR3 reads TGCAGCGTGGCATTCTCCTACAATGAGCAGTTCTTC.

This clonotype was picked up a small number of times. The chain has TRBV12-3 or TRBV12-4 and TRBJ2-1, with 11 bases identical to TRBD2. V was pared by 6 bases and J by 5 bases, with 6 bases of the junction left unmatched. There are 15 residues in the CDR3. CDR3: CASRSTSGIHNEQFF. CDR3 in DNA: TGTGCCAGCAGGTCGACTAGCGGGATCCACAATGAGCAGTTCTTC.

The rearrangement uses TRBV2 and TRBJ2-1; TRBD2 matches at 11 bases. The CDR3 is 18 amino acids. CDR1 is SNHLY and CDR2 is FYNNEI in the germline V gene. J was trimmed by 1 base and V by 3 bases; bases with no gene match: 8. In DNA form, the CDR3 reads TGTGCCAGCAGTGACGGTAGCGGGGGGGCTTTATCCTACAATGAGCAGTTCTTC. Translating it yields CASSDGSGGALSYNEQFF.

V is TRBV5-1 and J is TRBJ2-5; a weak D match, TRBD1 (6 bases). CDR3 length: 14 residues. From germline, CDR1 is SGHRS and CDR2 YFSETQ. V was pared by 5 bases and J by 5 bases, with 16 bases between. CDR3 region: CASSMTGSGETQYF. CDR3 sequence (DNA): TGCGCCAGCAGTATGACAGGATCCGGGGAGACCCAGTACTTC. Using reference TRBV5-1 and TRBJ2-5 for the parts outside the CDR3, the full variable domain is KAGVTQTPRYLIKTRGQQVTLSCSPISGHRSVSWYQQTPGQGLQFLFEYFSETQRNKGNFPGRFSGRQFSNSRSEMNVSTLELGDSALYLCASSMTGSGETQYFGPGTRLLVL.

This chain links TRBV5-1 with TRBJ1-2, with TRBD1 matching over 10 bases. CDR3 length: 14 residues. Germline loops: CDR1 SGHRS, CDR2 YFSETQ. With V trimmed by 4 bases and J by 6 bases, 6 bases remained unmatched. The CDR3 DNA reads TGCGCCAGCAGCACGACAGGGGGCGGAGATGGCTACACCTTC. Translated: CASSTTGGGDGYTF.

There are a few counts of this clonotype. The chain recombines TRBV2 with TRBJ2-7; 10 nucleotides match TRBD2. The CDR3 is 14 residues long. V lost 2 bases and J lost 3; bases outside the gene matches: 1. Germline assignment: CDR1 SNHLY and CDR2 FYNNEI. CDR3: CASSELAGVYEQYV. The DNA for the CDR3 is TGTGCCAGCAGTGAACTAGCGGGGGTCTACGAGCAGTACGTC.

This clonotype was seen many times. V usage is TRBV5-1 and J usage is TRBJ2-2, with a tentative D call TRBD1 (5 bases). The ends were cut back, 5 bases at V and 6 bases at J, with 20 bases in the middle. The CDR3 length is 16 residues. CDR1 and CDR2 (germline): SGHRS, YFSETQ. The CDR3 DNA is TGCGCCAGCAGATTACGCGACAGAGACCCTCCCGGGGAGCTGTTTTTT. Translating gives CASRLRDRDPPGELFF. The variable domain in full, completed from reference TRBV5-1 and TRBJ2-2, reads KAGVTQTPRYLIKTRGQQVTLSCSPISGHRSVSWYQQTPGQGLQFLFEYFSETQRNKGNFPGRFSGRQFSNSRSEMNVSTLELGDSALYLCASRLRDRDPPGELFFGEGSRLTVL.

The V and J genes are TRBV6-5 and TRBJ2-1; D remains unclear. CDR3 length: 13 residues. The ends were cut back, 6 bases at V and 7 bases at J, with 13 bases in the middle. Germline values: CDR1 MNHEY, CDR2 SVGAGI. The chain's CDR3 is CASSSQAINEQFF. The CDR3 DNA sequence: TGTGCCAGCAGCTCGCAGGCGATTAATGAGCAGTTCTTC.

The V gene is TRBV6-2 or TRBV6-3, the J gene TRBJ1-2; D remains ambiguous. This CDR3 has 11 amino acids. V dropped 4 bases and J dropped 7 bases, with 7 bases sitting between them. The germline V gene encodes CDR1 MNHEY and CDR2 SVGEGT. The CDR3 sequence is CASSFHSGYTF. CDR3 in DNA: TGTGCCAGCAGTTTCCACTCTGGCTACACCTTC.

The chain recombines TRBV2 with TRBJ2-5, with a possible D match to TRBD2 (6 bases). Between the trimmed V and J ends, which lost 3 bases and 5 bases, there was a span of 16 bases. Germline-derived CDR1 and CDR2 are SNHLY and FYNNEI. This CDR3 has 15 amino acids. CDR3 in DNA: TGTGCCAGCAGTGACGCGACTAGTTCTCAGGAGACCCAGTACTTC. It specifies CASSDATSSQETQYF.